The clone carrying this T cell receptor beta chain has a handful of counts. The V segment lost 6 bases and the J segment 4 bases; nucleotides outside the gene matches: 3. CDR3 length: 13 residues. Germline V gives CDR1 SGHRS, CDR2 YFSETQ. The sample comes from a study of T cells in Graves' hyperthyroidism and ophthalmopathy. RNA transcripts were the template for amplifying TCR beta CDR3 regions. Initially, a first-round RT-PCR of the TCR CDR3 employed the HTBI primer set. Each CDR3 protein is one row after TCRdb ran MiXCR on the multiplex PCR reads. The table records more than 350,000 distinct CDR3 sequences, around 15% of them present only once.

The sample consisted of blood. This chain connects TRBV5-1 to TRBJ1-2; 10 nucleotides match TRBD1. This clonotype was obtained from a young woman with Graves' ophthalmopathy. CDR3 sequence (DNA): TGCGCCAGCAACTGGGACAGGGGCTATGGCTACACCTTC. Amino acid sequence: CASNWDRGYGYTF.